Listed below are T cell receptor beta chains from one sample, sequenced in a study of T-cell memory formation after mild COVID-19. From the 5' RACE reads, TCRdb called clonotypes with MiXCR, one entry per CDR3 protein. Seen here are about 16,000 distinct CDR3 sequences, 20% to 30% observed once, and the top ten hold roughly three fifths. The sample consisted of PBMCs or a T cell subset sorted from them (not recorded which). These receptors came from a man aged 18-30 years who had mild COVID-19 (a few samples of this study predate the infection). Cell type and time point are not known. The CDR3 runs from the conserved cysteine through the conserved F or W. The D gene is left open where the match is weak. Some rows mark clone size as missing; the rest say once, few, many or name a class of expanded clone.

j_call	d_call	v_call	cdr3_length	clone_size	cdr3_aa	cdr3_nt
TRBJ2-7	.	TRBV6-5	15	many	CASSPPGIRSYEQYF	TGTGCCAGCAGCCCGCCGGGAATTAGATCCTACGAGCAGTACTTC
TRBJ2-2	.	TRBV4-2	19	.	CASSQEFLLYVVSTGELFF	TGTGCCAGCAGCCAAGAATTCCTCTTATATGTTGTCTCCACCGGGGAGCTGTTTTTT
TRBJ1-1	TRBD1	TRBV13	12	many	CASSLWDSEAFF	TGTGCCAGCAGCTTATGGGACAGTGAAGCTTTCTTT
TRBJ2-1	.	TRBV6-5	13	many	CASTPGPSQGQFF	TGTGCCAGCACCCCGGGACCCTCACAGGGGCAGTTCTTC
TRBJ2-5	TRBD2	TRBV7-9	15	many	CASRTWGGGQETQYF	TGTGCCAGCCGGACCTGGGGCGGGGGGCAAGAGACCCAGTACTTC
TRBJ2-1	.	TRBV4-1	12	.	CASSQEGPTQFF	TGCGCCAGCAGCCAAGAGGGGCCGACGCAGTTCTTC
TRBJ2-5	.	TRBV12-3/TRBV12-4	12	.	CASSFVGETQYF	TGTGCCAGCAGTTTCGTCGGAGAGACCCAGTACTTC
TRBJ2-5	.	TRBV20-1	16	many	CSARGTHGTAQETQYF	TGCAGTGCTAGAGGAACACATGGGACGGCACAAGAGACCCAGTACTTC
TRBJ2-3	TRBD2	TRBV7-8	16	.	CASSFTSGGSADTQYF	TGTGCCAGCAGCTTTACTAGCGGGGGGAGTGCAGATACGCAGTATTTT
TRBJ2-6	.	TRBV6-2/TRBV6-3	20	many	CASSYIWTESLWSGANVLTF	TGTGCCAGCAGTTATATCTGGACCGAATCTTTATGGTCTGGGGCCAACGTCCTGACTTTC
TRBJ2-2	.	TRBV24-1	13	few	CATSMEGTGELFF	TGTGCCACCAGTATGGAGGGGACCGGGGAGCTGTTTTTT
TRBJ2-1	TRBD2	TRBV6-5	15	many	CASSYNSGGGNEQFF	TGTGCCAGCAGTTATAACAGCGGGGGGGGTAATGAGCAGTTCTTC
TRBJ1-6	TRBD1	TRBV5-6	16	.	CASNSRTGTGFSPLHF	TGTGCCAGCAACTCCCGGACGGGGACAGGGTTTTCACCCCTCCACTTT
TRBJ1-2	TRBD1	TRBV9	15	few	CASSGFPGQGYGYTF	TGTGCCAGCAGCGGGTTCCCGGGACAGGGCTATGGCTACACCTTC
TRBJ2-1	TRBD1	TRBV11-2	18	many	CASSLEPGTGFGVNEQFF	TGTGCCAGCAGCTTAGAGCCGGGGACAGGGTTCGGCGTGAATGAGCAGTTCTTC
TRBJ2-3	.	TRBV4-1	17	.	CASSQDQTVPSTDTQYF	TGCGCCAGCAGCCAAGATCAGACAGTCCCTAGCACAGATACGCAGTATTTT
TRBJ1-5	.	TRBV6-2/TRBV6-3	15	few	CASSYSNRPDQPQHF	TGTGCCAGCAGTTACTCGAACAGGCCCGATCAGCCCCAGCATTTT
TRBJ2-1	.	TRBV6-5	12	many	CASSYFRNEQFF	TGTGCCAGCAGTTATTTTAGGAATGAGCAGTTCTTC
TRBJ1-1	.	TRBV29-1	12	.	CSATEGETEAFF	TGCAGCGCGACAGAAGGGGAGACTGAAGCTTTCTTT
TRBJ2-1	TRBD1	TRBV5-1	14	many	CASSLRGPGNEQFF	TGCGCCAGCAGCTTGAGGGGGCCGGGGAATGAGCAGTTCTTC
TRBJ1-2	.	TRBV3-1	16	.	CASSQPGTRRAYGYTF	TGTGCCAGCAGCCAGCCCGGAACCCGCCGAGCCTATGGCTACACCTTC
TRBJ2-7	TRBD1	TRBV5-6	15	.	CASSLTTGVPYEQYF	TGTGCCAGCAGCCTTACCACAGGGGTTCCTTACGAGCAGTACTTC
TRBJ2-7	TRBD2	TRBV7-9	15	medium-sized	CASSPTGGAAYEQYF	TGTGCCAGCAGCCCTACCGGGGGGGCCGCCTACGAGCAGTACTTC
TRBJ1-6	.	TRBV7-2	14	many	CASSFYAGNSPLHF	TGTGCCAGCAGCTTCTACGCCGGAAATTCACCCCTCCACTTT
TRBJ2-7	.	TRBV4-3	13	many	CASSQDISYEQYF	TGCGCCAGCAGCCAAGATATCAGCTACGAGCAGTACTTC
TRBJ1-1	.	TRBV10-3	14	medium-sized	CAISESRRFTEAFF	TGTGCCATCAGTGAGTCACGGAGGTTCACTGAAGCTTTCTTT
TRBJ1-2	.	TRBV6-6	15	few	CASSYSRDNGRGYTF	TGTGCCAGCAGTTACTCACGGGACAACGGCCGTGGCTACACCTTC
TRBJ1-2	.	TRBV29-1	11	few	CSVRSNYGYTF	TGCAGCGTTCGGTCTAACTATGGCTACACCTTC
TRBJ1-5	.	TRBV27	13	few	CASGQYSNQPQHF	TGTGCCAGCGGACAGTATAGCAATCAGCCCCAGCATTTT
TRBJ2-3	TRBD2	TRBV5-1	15	once	CASSFGLAGKDTQYF	TGCGCCAGCAGCTTCGGACTAGCGGGGAAAGATACGCAGTATTTT
TRBJ1-6	.	TRBV7-9	12	many	CASSLENSPLHF	TGTGCCAGCAGCTTAGAGAATTCACCCCTCCACTTT
TRBJ1-1	.	TRBV10-1	13	.	CASSAQTNTEAFF	TGCGCCAGCAGTGCACAGACGAACACTGAAGCTTTCTTT
TRBJ2-7	.	TRBV20-1	11	.	CSAAGLAMAYF	TGCAGTGCTGCGGGACTGGCTATGGCGTACTTC
TRBJ2-7	TRBD1	TRBV10-3	17	many	CAISERSPQGLDYEQYF	TGTGCCATCAGTGAGCGGTCCCCACAGGGGCTCGACTACGAGCAGTACTTC
TRBJ2-2	TRBD2	TRBV6-2/TRBV6-3	16	many	CASSYSKSGGPGELFF	TGTGCCAGCAGTTACTCGAAGAGCGGGGGGCCCGGGGAGCTGTTTTTT
TRBJ2-1	.	TRBV12-3/TRBV12-4	15	many	CASSLLDRGGDEQFF	TGTGCCAGCAGTTTGCTGGATAGGGGGGGGGACGAGCAGTTCTTC
TRBJ2-5	.	TRBV3-1	16	.	CASSQDGGGGAETQYF	TGTGCCAGCAGCCAAGATGGGGGCGGTGGGGCGGAGACCCAGTACTTC
TRBJ1-1	TRBD1	TRBV20-1	14	many	CSAHFTGVDNEAFF	TGCAGTGCTCATTTCACAGGGGTCGATAATGAAGCTTTCTTT
TRBJ2-3	.	TRBV7-9	15	many	CASSYPRTSTDTQYF	TGTGCCAGCAGCTACCCCAGGACTAGCACAGATACGCAGTATTTT
TRBJ2-3	TRBD2	TRBV6-5	18	once	CASIASGPTHFCTDTQYF	TGTGCCAGCATCGCTAGCGGGCCTACCCATTTTTGCACAGATACGCAGTATTTT
TRBJ1-4	TRBD1	TRBV6-5	18	many	CASSYTDRSYLSNEKLFF	TGTGCCAGCAGTTACACGGACAGGTCCTACCTCTCTAATGAAAAACTGTTTTTT
TRBJ1-5	.	TRBV4-3	18	many	CASSQDPNPRNSNQPQHF	TGCGCCAGCAGCCAAGATCCCAACCCAAGGAATAGCAATCAGCCCCAGCATTTT